A selection of T cell receptor beta chains follows, all from one sample in a study of radiotherapy plus CTLA-4 blockade in lung cancer. The protocol was immunoSEQ multiplex PCR, while the TCRdb copy is restricted to in-frame clones and leaves out a portion. The table lists roughly 90,000 clones, 82% of them singletons. The sequencing here drew on peripheral blood, taken from a patient treated with radiotherapy plus ipilimumab. These receptors were collected from a human donor with non-small cell lung cancer that progressed on radiotherapy plus ipilimumab. CDR3s include the opening cysteine and the closing phenylalanine or tryptophan. The D gene is left open where the match is weak. Only part of the rows carry a size: once, few, many, or a class if the clone is expanded.

- - TRBJ2-5 TRBV15 CATSRDPPGTLGETQYF TGTGCCACCAGCAGAGATCCGCCAGGGACACTAGGAGAGACCCAGTACTTC
- few TRBJ1-1 TRBV6-5 CASNTPRMNTEAFF TGTGCCAGCAATACCCCAAGGATGAACACTGAAGCTTTCTTT
- - TRBJ2-7 TRBV29-1 CSVNRELGEQYF TGCAGCGTGAACAGGGAGTTGGGAGAGCAGTACTTC
- - TRBJ2-4 TRBV6-1 CASSVVVAKNIQYF TGTGCCAGCAGCGTAGTGGTAGCCAAAAACATTCAGTACTTC
TRBD1 - TRBJ2-5 TRBV5-1 CASSLADRDVTQYF TGCGCCAGCAGCTTGGCCGACAGGGACGTGACCCAGTACTTC
- - TRBJ2-3 TRBV29-1 CSGGWWTDTQYF TGCAGCGGGGGTTGGTGGACAGATACGCAGTATTTT
TRBD1 - TRBJ2-7 TRBV28 CASSLIPGQGTYEQYF TGTGCCAGCAGTTTAATACCGGGACAGGGGACCTACGAGCAGTACTTC
- - TRBJ2-1 TRBV12-5 CASGLDRAFNEQFF TGTGCTAGTGGTTTGGACAGGGCGTTCAATGAGCAGTTCTTC
- many TRBJ2-2 TRBV21-1 CASSRTNTGELFF TGTGCCAGCAGCAGGACGAACACCGGGGAGCTGTTTTTT
- - TRBJ2-3 TRBV19 CASSPRGDTQYF TGTGCCAGTAGTCCCCGCGGGGATACGCAGTATTTT
- - TRBJ2-2 TRBV9 CASSGGGGMNTGELFF TGTGCCAGCAGCGGCGGCGGGGGCATGAACACCGGGGAGCTGTTTTTT
TRBD1 - TRBJ2-7 TRBV5-4 CASSHPEQGTYEQYF TGTGCCAGCAGCCACCCCGAACAGGGGACCTACGAGCAGTACTTC
- - TRBJ2-7 TRBV28 CASNYGTNYEQYF TGTGCCAGCAACTATGGCACCAACTACGAGCAGTACTTC
TRBD2 - TRBJ2-3 TRBV7-2 CASSSSGSSTDTQYF TGTGCCAGCAGCTCTAGCGGGTCCAGCACAGATACGCAGTATTTT
TRBD1 - TRBJ2-2 TRBV28 CASSSTGVGGELFF TGTGCCAGCAGTTCCACAGGGGTAGGCGGGGAGCTGTTTTTT
TRBD2 - TRBJ2-2 TRBV5-1 CASQTSGWTGELFF TGCGCCAGCCAGACTAGCGGGTGGACCGGGGAGCTGTTTTTT
- - TRBJ1-3 TRBV6-5 CASSGEISGNTIYF TGTGCCAGCAGTGGAGAGATCTCTGGAAACACCATATATTTT
- - TRBJ2-5 TRBV18 CASSTRGGETQYF TGTGCCAGCTCGACTAGGGGAGGCGAGACCCAGTACTTC
TRBD1 once TRBJ1-1 TRBV7-9 CASSKRQGWDTEAFF TGTGCCAGCAGCAAACGACAGGGGTGGGACACTGAAGCTTTCTTT
- - TRBJ1-2 TRBV10-2 CASSEYGSGGYTF TGCGCCAGCAGTGAGTACGGTTCGGGTGGCTACACCTTC
- - TRBJ2-7 TRBV30 CAWSSIGTSYEQYF TGTGCCTGGAGTTCAATTGGGACTTCCTACGAGCAGTACTTC
TRBD1 - TRBJ1-2 TRBV27 CASSSSRGALHYGYTF TGTGCCAGCAGTTCGAGCAGGGGGGCGTTGCACTATGGCTACACCTTC
TRBD2 - TRBJ2-1 TRBV5-1 CASSLLAGDNNEQFF TGCGCCAGCAGCTTGCTAGCGGGAGACAACAATGAGCAGTTCTTC
TRBD1 - TRBJ1-1 TRBV5-4 CASSLGQGASAFF TGTGCCAGCAGCTTGGGACAGGGTGCCTCAGCTTTCTTT
- - TRBJ2-3 TRBV7-9 CASSLLADTQYF TGTGCCAGCAGCTTACTCGCAGATACGCAGTATTTT
- once TRBJ2-5 TRBV19 CASRNSVHETQYF TGTGCCAGTAGAAATAGCGTCCACGAGACCCAGTACTTC
- - TRBJ2-1 TRBV7-7 CASSLWAGNEQFF TGTGCTAGCAGCTTATGGGCAGGCAATGAGCAGTTCTTC
- - TRBJ2-1 TRBV27 CASSPSRQAHFF TGTGCCAGCAGTCCATCGCGACAGGCGCACTTCTTC
TRBD2 once TRBJ2-1 TRBV7-3 CASSPGLAGGKQFF TGTGCCAGCAGCCCGGGACTAGCGGGTGGGAAGCAGTTCTTC
- - TRBJ2-1 TRBV5-1 CASSPFTSGTSYNEQFF TGCGCCAGCAGCCCGTTTACCTCCGGGACCTCCTACAATGAGCAGTTCTTC
- - TRBJ2-7 TRBV29-1 CSVAPSLYSYEQYF TGCAGCGTTGCACCCTCGTTGTACTCCTACGAGCAGTACTTC
- - TRBJ2-3 TRBV27 CASSLVGVSTDTQYF TGTGCCAGCAGTTTAGTCGGAGTAAGCACAGATACGCAGTATTTT
- - TRBJ1-1 TRBV30 CAWSAGLGTEAFF TGTGCCTGGAGTGCAGGCCTGGGGACTGAAGCTTTCTTT
- - TRBJ1-4 TRBV25-1 CARARGNEKLFF TGTGCCAGAGCGAGGGGAAATGAAAAACTGTTTTTT
- - TRBJ2-6 TRBV11-2 CASSLAVSSDGANVLTF TGTGCCAGCAGCTTAGCAGTATCCTCCGATGGGGCCAACGTCCTGACTTTC
- - TRBJ1-1 TRBV18 CASSPTRNTEAFF TGTGCCAGCTCCCCAACCAGGAACACTGAAGCTTTCTTT
TRBD2 few TRBJ2-1 TRBV28 CASSSRTSGRGPSYNEQFF TGTGCCAGCAGTTCCCGGACTAGCGGGAGGGGGCCCTCCTACAATGAGCAGTTCTTC
TRBD1 - TRBJ1-2 TRBV25-1 CASGTGAVDGYTF TGTGCCAGCGGCACAGGGGCGGTGGATGGCTACACCTTC
- - TRBJ2-3 TRBV2 CASSVGRNTDTQYF TGTGCCAGCAGTGTTGGCAGGAATACAGATACGCAGTATTTT
TRBD1 - TRBJ2-2 TRBV27 CASSTDYLGQGAIGELFF TGTGCCAGCAGTACCGACTATTTGGGACAGGGGGCGATCGGGGAGCTGTTTTTT
- few TRBJ2-1 TRBV5-1 CASSLGAAGGYNEQFF TGCGCCAGCAGCTTAGGGGCGGCAGGGGGGTACAATGAGCAGTTCTTC
- - TRBJ1-3 TRBV7-9 CASSSGGGSGNTIYF TGTGCCAGCAGCTCCGGGGGGGGCTCTGGAAACACCATATATTTT
- - TRBJ2-2 TRBV5-4 CASSSIKTGELFF TGTGCCAGCAGCTCGATAAAGACCGGGGAGCTGTTTTTT
TRBD1 - TRBJ2-5 TRBV6-5 CASSPDRQTQYF TGTGCCAGCAGTCCGGACAGGCAGACCCAGTACTTC
TRBD2 - TRBJ2-1 TRBV5-1 CASSLVPSGEYYNEQFF TGCGCCAGCAGCTTGGTTCCTAGCGGCGAATACTACAATGAGCAGTTCTTC
- - TRBJ2-7 TRBV19 CASSIDSQLSYEQYF TGTGCCAGTAGTATAGACAGCCAGCTCTCCTACGAGCAGTACTTC
- - TRBJ2-7 TRBV19 CASRTEGYEQYF TGTGCCAGTCGGACCGAGGGGTACGAGCAGTACTTC
- - TRBJ1-5 TRBV6-4 CASSDGGPQHF TGTGCCAGCAGTGACGGGGGGCCCCAGCATTTT
- once TRBJ1-2 TRBV19 CASAGLGHYGYTF TGTGCGAGTGCCGGATTAGGCCACTATGGCTACACCTTC
- - TRBJ1-1 TRBV18 CASSGNTEAFF TGTGCCAGCTCAGGGAACACTGAAGCTTTCTTT
- - TRBJ1-4 TRBV15 CATSRDSKGANEKLFF TGTGCCACCAGCAGAGATTCAAAGGGGGCTAATGAAAAACTGTTTTTT
- - TRBJ2-3 TRBV2 CASSGEGRDTQYF TGTGCCAGCAGTGGAGAGGGGCGCGATACGCAGTATTTT
- - TRBJ2-1 TRBV28 CASRLPPGDEQFF TGTGCCAGCAGATTACCCCCGGGCGATGAGCAGTTCTTC
- - TRBJ2-1 TRBV28 CASSSGGLSSYNEQFF TGTGCCAGCAGCTCTGGGGGGTTAAGCTCCTACAATGAGCAGTTCTTC
- - TRBJ2-3 TRBV7-6 CASSLRTDTDTQYF TGTGCCAGCAGCTTAAGGACAGACACAGATACGCAGTATTTT
- few TRBJ2-1 TRBV28 CASSLSSYNEQFF TGTGCCAGCAGTTTGTCCAGCTACAATGAGCAGTTCTTC
TRBD1 few TRBJ1-3 TRBV5-6 CASSTDRAGNTIYF TGTGCCAGCAGTACTGACAGGGCGGGGAACACCATATATTTT
TRBD2 - TRBJ2-1 TRBV19 CASSMTSGSTRFF TGTGCCAGTAGTATGACTAGCGGGAGTACTCGGTTCTTC
- - TRBJ2-1 TRBV5-6 CASSLEASVYNEQFF TGTGCCAGCAGCTTGGAGGCTAGCGTCTACAATGAGCAGTTCTTC